These 6 T cell receptor beta chains share one sample of origin, sequenced in a study of response to subunit inactivated influenza vaccine. TCRdb re-called the RT-PCR reads with MiXCR, one entry per CDR3 protein. This sample has some 150,000 distinct CDR3 sequences; roughly 12% occur once, and the top ten carry over 25%. The same sample was also studied in work on T cells expressing NK-cell markers. That study adds: Scientists made TCR beta cDNA using 5'RACE template switching with UMIs.

The sample consisted of CD8+ T cells sorted from PBMCs, taken approximately 13 days after vaccination. These receptor sequences come from a man aged 45 to 65 who received an inactivated influenza vaccine.

This clonotype came up a few times. The chain joins TRBV7-9 to TRBJ2-7; D gene ambiguous. The V gene lost 4 bases and the J gene lost 5 bases, with 12 bases spanning the gap. Germline loops: CDR1 SEHNR, CDR2 FQNEAQ (reference sequence). The CDR3 spans 13 residues. CDR3 in amino acids: CASSSSLGNEQYF. The CDR3 nucleotides read TGTGCCAGCAGCTCCTCGCTTGGAAACGAGCAGTACTTC.

CDR3 DNA sequence: TGTGCCAGCAGCTTAGCCGACCTGGGCGAGCAGTACTTC. Protein sequence: CASSLADLGEQYF. The V gene is TRBV7-9, the J gene TRBJ2-7; D gene uncertain. Germline-derived CDR1 and CDR2 are SEHNR and FQNEAQ (reference sequence). This CDR3 comprises 13 residues. V was cut by 0 bases and J by 6 bases, with 9 bases left in between.

The chain recombines TRBV7-6 with TRBJ2-7; 8 nucleotides agree with TRBD2. CDR3 length equals 15 residues. Germline CDR1 reads SGHVS; CDR2 reads FNYEAQ. The V and J ends lost 5 bases and 1 base, in that order; junction bases with no gene match: 7. Here the CDR3 DNA reads TGTGCCAGCAGCCCAATGGGCGGGGGGTCCTACGAGCAGTACTTC. This gives the protein CASSPMGGGSYEQYF.

The rearrangement links TRBV6-2 or TRBV6-3 to TRBJ2-7; 12 bases align to TRBD2. J was trimmed by 5 bases and V by 4 bases; bases with no gene match: 3. The CDR3 length is 14 residues. CDR1 and CDR2 from the germline V gene are MNHEY and SVGEGT. CDR3 DNA: TGTGCCAGCAGTTCGACTAGCGGGAGCGACGAGCAGTACTTC. Its protein product is CASSSTSGSDEQYF.

The J gene is TRBJ2-2, the V gene TRBV2; 7 nucleotides agree with TRBD1. The CDR3 consists of 14 residues. Looked up from germline, CDR1 is SNHLY and CDR2 is FYNNEI. Unmatched junction bases numbered 6, after V lost 11 bases and J lost 0 bases. CDR3 nucleotide sequence: TGTGCCGATTCGACAGGGACGAACACCGGGGAGCTGTTTTTT. Protein product: CADSTGTNTGELFF.

V and J are TRBV29-1 and TRBJ1-1, with a weak D call TRBD1 (5 bases). Germline assignment: CDR1 SQVTM and CDR2 ANQGSEA. The CDR3 contains 12 residues. Trimming removed 4 bases at V and 1 base at J, with 7 bases between. This CDR3 reads CSVVGGNTEAFF. In DNA form, the CDR3 reads TGCAGCGTTGTGGGGGGGAACACTGAAGCTTTCTTT.